This TCR beta chain stems from a study of technical replicates of blood from a few donors. The V end lost 1 base, the J end lost 6 bases, and 13 bases lay between the germline ends. Germline loops: CDR1 SGHRS, CDR2 YFSETQ. This CDR3 spans 14 amino acids. Generated by immunoSEQ multiplex PCR, the TCRdb table keeps only in-frame clones and is missing some. The table shows approximately 60,000 clones, with roughly 89% occurring only once. V usage is TRBV5-1 and J usage is TRBJ1-1; D is perhaps TRBD1 (5 bases). This receptor was identified in a human donor in good health. Some clones in this sample may be carry-over from other donors' samples. The sample taken for sequencing was PBMCs. Here the CDR3 reads CASSLSGGIPEAFF. CDR3 nucleotide sequence: TGCGCCAGCAGCTTGTCGGGGGGGATTCCTGAAGCTTTCTTT.